These 28 T cell receptor beta chains were all obtained from the same sample, sequenced in a study of blood T cell repertoires in COVID-19. Assay: immunoSEQ multiplex PCR; the TCRdb copy retains only in-frame clones and omits some. The profile shows approximately 270,000 clones, over 75% of them singletons. Sequenced material: PBMCs or T cells enriched from blood (not recorded which). The source is a young woman who had recovered from COVID-19.

This chain links TRBV5-6 with TRBJ1-2; TRBD1 matches 7 bases. Germline CDR1 and CDR2: SGHDT and YYEEEE. Trimming at V came to 4 bases and at J to 7 bases, leaving 7 bases not matched to a gene. The CDR3 runs to 13 residues. The CDR3: CASSVGTASGYTF. Here the CDR3 DNA reads TGTGCCAGCAGCGTCGGGACAGCCTCTGGCTACACCTTC.

The DNA of the CDR3 is TGTGCCAGCGACAGGGTAGGACAGCCCCAGCATTTT. Translation: CASDRVGQPQHF. The rearrangement links TRBV28 to TRBJ1-5; 7 bases match TRBD1. V shed 8 bases and J 7 bases; nucleotides not matched to a gene: 5. The CDR3 sequence is 12 residues long. The germline V gene encodes CDR1 MDHEN and CDR2 SYDVKM.

The chain couples TRBV28 to TRBJ1-2, with no clear D. This CDR3 comprises 16 residues. V was pared by 8 bases and J by 3 bases, with 22 bases between. Looked up from germline, CDR1 is MDHEN and CDR2 is SYDVKM. CDR3 bases: TGTGCCAGCGGCGGGCTCGGTGGGCCCCAGGACTATGGCTACACCTTC. The encoded protein is CASGGLGGPQDYGYTF.

This chain uses TRBV5-4 with TRBJ2-6; 8 bases align to TRBD1. Trimming at V came to 2 bases and at J to 1 base, leaving 8 bases not matched to a gene. CDR1 is SGHNT and CDR2 is YYREEE in the germline V gene (reference sequence). This CDR3 contains 18 residues. The CDR3 region has the DNA TGTGCCAGCAGCTTCGACGGACAGGGTGGGTCTGGGGCCAACGTCCTGACTTTC. It encodes CASSFDGQGGSGANVLTF.

In its sample, this clone was seen many times. The chain employs TRBV15 and TRBJ2-6; TRBD2 is a possible D gene (5 bases). V was trimmed by 3 bases and J by 6 bases, leaving 9 bases between them. The germline V gene encodes CDR1 LNHNV and CDR2 YYDKDF (reference sequence). CDR3 length equals 14 residues. The CDR3: CATSREVEANVLTF. CDR3 nucleotide sequence: TGTGCCACCAGCAGGGAGGTGGAGGCCAACGTCCTGACTTTC.

This chain uses TRBV6-5 with TRBJ2-5, with 9 positions matching TRBD2. The trim removed 8 bases at V and 5 bases at J, leaving 12 bases unmatched. Per germline, CDR1 MNHEY and CDR2 SVGAGI. CDR3 size: 15 residues. For the CDR3, the DNA is TGTGCCAGCGGAAGGGGCGGGGGGGCCATGGAGACCCAGTACTTC. This translates into CASGRGGGAMETQYF.

V usage is TRBV3-1 (or the pseudogene TRBV3-2) and J usage is TRBJ2-7; 11 positions match TRBD1. The V segment lost 2 bases and the J segment 6 bases; nucleotides outside the gene matches: 9. The CDR3 extends over 16 amino acids. Germline assignment: CDR1 LGHDT and CDR2 YNNKEL (reference sequence). In nucleotides, the CDR3 is TGTGCCAGCAGCCAATCCCCTCGGACAGGGGGCCCCGAGCAGTACTTC. Translated: CASSQSPRTGGPEQYF.

The chain links TRBV6-5 to TRBJ1-3, with D tentatively TRBD1 (5 bases). V lost 10 bases and J 0 bases, leaving 13 bases between the germline ends. The germline gives CDR1 MNHEY, CDR2 SVGAGI. The CDR3 covers 14 residues. DNA of the CDR3: TGTGCCACACAGGTGGGGATCTCTGGAAACACCATATATTTT. Protein sequence: CATQVGISGNTIYF.

The chain recombines TRBV11-2 with TRBJ2-7, with TRBD2 matching 11 bases. V dropped 5 bases and J dropped 4; count of bases not matched to a gene: 7. The length of the CDR3 is 15 residues. The germline gives CDR1 SGHAT, CDR2 FQNNGV. In DNA form, the CDR3 reads TGTGCCAGCAGCACCCCGGGACTAGCGGTTTACGAGCAGTACTTC. This translates into CASSTPGLAVYEQYF.

The V gene is TRBV15, the J gene TRBJ2-5, with 7 bases identical to TRBD1. V was pared by 0 bases and J by 2 bases, with 3 bases of the junction left unmatched. The germline CDR1 and CDR2 sequences are LNHNV and YYDKDF (reference sequence). The CDR3 contains 15 residues. CDR3 in DNA: TGTGCCACCAGCAGAGATGAGGGACAGCAAGAGACCCAGTACTTC. Residues: CATSRDEGQQETQYF.

V and J are TRBV30 and TRBJ1-1, with 8 nucleotides matching TRBD1. The trim removed 1 base at V and 4 bases at J, leaving 2 bases unmatched. The CDR3 has 13 amino acids. CDR1 GTSNPN and CDR2 SVGIG come from the germline V gene (reference sequence). This CDR3 is CAWSGQGSTEAFF. Written as DNA, the CDR3 is TGTGCCTGGAGTGGACAGGGGAGCACTGAAGCTTTCTTT.

The chain combines TRBV6-5 with TRBJ1-1; 8 bases match TRBD1. V gave up 4 bases and J gave up 0 bases; unmatched junction bases: 7. Germline V gene data show CDR1 as MNHEY and CDR2 as SVGAGI. This CDR3 region has 16 residues. CDR3 sequence: CASSSQGAAMNTEAFF. The CDR3 DNA reads TGTGCCAGCAGTTCTCAGGGGGCGGCCATGAACACTGAAGCTTTCTTT.

The chain is built from TRBV10-3 and TRBJ1-5; 8 bases line up with TRBD1. With V trimmed by 6 bases and J by 2 bases, 6 bases remained unmatched. The V gene's germline CDR1 is ENHRY and CDR2 SYGVKD. This CDR3 spans 15 amino acids. This CDR3 reads CAISARGLGNQPQHF. The CDR3 DNA reads as TGTGCCATCAGCGCCAGGGGGCTTGGCAATCAGCCCCAGCATTTT.

V usage is TRBV29-1 and J usage is TRBJ2-2; 7 nucleotides line up with TRBD2. The CDR3 runs 14 residues. V lost 5 bases, J lost 2 bases, and 5 bases stayed unmatched. The V gene's germline CDR1 is SQVTM and CDR2 ANQGSEA. CDR3 region: CSVYSGVNTGELFF. The CDR3 DNA reads as TGCAGCGTTTACAGCGGGGTTAACACCGGGGAGCTGTTTTTT.

The chain recombines TRBV7-9 with TRBJ1-2; unclear D gene. There are 12 residues in the CDR3. Germline V gives CDR1 SEHNR, CDR2 FQNEAQ (reference sequence). V gave up 1 base and J gave up 8 bases, with 8 bases separating them. The CDR3 bases are TGTGCCAGCAGCTTAGGGGAGTGGGGCTACACCTTC. This codes for CASSLGEWGYTF.

This clone was observed once. The chain links TRBV6-5 to TRBJ2-2; 8 positions match TRBD1. The ends lost 0 bases at V and 5 bases at J; junction bases unmatched: 5. In germline, CDR1 is MNHEY, CDR2 SVGAGI. This CDR3 region has 16 residues. The CDR3 DNA reads as TGTGCCAGCAGTTACTCGTCAACAGGGGGAACCGGGGAGCTGTTTTTT. As protein: CASSYSSTGGTGELFF.

The V gene is TRBV5-1, the J gene TRBJ1-1; 7 positions match TRBD1. CDR1 is SGHRS, CDR2 YFSETQ, per germline. This CDR3 has 14 amino acids. V shed 0 bases, J shed 4 bases, and the junction held 3 bases outside the gene matches. DNA of the CDR3: TGCGCCAGCAGCTTGGGGGCAGGGGGCACTGAAGCTTTCTTT. This encodes CASSLGAGGTEAFF.

This chain joins TRBV4-1 and TRBJ1-6; 7 bases are a match to TRBD1. Losses at the gene ends were 3 bases for V and 6 bases for J; bases not matched to a gene: 8. Germline-derived CDR1 and CDR2 are MGHRA and YSYEKL. The CDR3 sequence is 16 residues long. CDR3 sequence: CASSHSRQGRNSPLHF. CDR3 sequence (DNA): TGCGCCAGCAGCCACTCCCGACAGGGCCGTAATTCACCCCTCCACTTT.

The table lists this clone with a few counts. The chain uses TRBV4-2 and TRBJ1-2, with 7 bases that match TRBD1. Germline V CDR1 and CDR2: LGHNA, YNFKEQ. The CDR3 loop spans 16 amino acids. The trim removed 3 bases at V and 7 bases at J, leaving 14 bases unmatched. CDR3 protein: CASSQEDRAEMGGYTF. DNA of the CDR3: TGTGCCAGCAGCCAGGAAGACAGGGCCGAGATGGGTGGCTACACCTTC.

The rearrangement joins TRBV5-1 to TRBJ2-2, with 11 bases lining up with TRBD2. CDR3 length equals 16 residues. V dropped 2 bases and J dropped 4; count of bases not matched to a gene: 4. The germline CDR1 and CDR2 sequences are SGHRS and YFSETQ. CDR3 in amino acids: CASSFGLAGPTGELFF. CDR3 coding DNA: TGCGCCAGCAGCTTCGGACTAGCGGGCCCCACCGGGGAGCTGTTTTTT.

The rearrangement links TRBV7-9 to TRBJ1-4, with 7 positions matching TRBD1. The trim removed 4 bases at V and 0 bases at J, leaving 2 bases unmatched. Germline V lookup: CDR1 SEHNR, CDR2 FQNEAQ (reference sequence). This CDR3 region has 15 residues. DNA for the CDR3: TGTGCCAGCAGCTACGGACAGGCAACTAATGAAAAACTGTTTTTT. Its translation: CASSYGQATNEKLFF.

The chain uses TRBV4-2 and TRBJ2-3, with 8 positions matching TRBD1. V was pared by 4 bases and J by 0 bases, with 3 bases of the junction left unmatched. This CDR3 has 15 residues. Germline V gene sequence: CDR1 LGHNA, CDR2 YNFKEQ. The CDR3 loop reads CASSLGQESTDTQYF. DNA for the CDR3: TGTGCCAGCAGCCTGGGACAGGAGAGCACAGATACGCAGTATTTT.

The chain combines TRBV7-2 with TRBJ2-5, with D possibly TRBD2 on 5 matching bases. The V gene lost 3 bases and the J gene lost 3 bases, with 8 bases spanning the gap. Germline-derived CDR1 and CDR2 are SGHTA and FQGNSA. This CDR3 contains 13 residues. CDR3 amino acids: CASSFSGKETQYF. CDR3 DNA sequence: TGTGCCAGCAGCTTCTCGGGGAAAGAGACCCAGTACTTC. Drawing the rest from reference TRBV7-2 and TRBJ2-5, the complete variable domain is GAGVSQSPSNKVTEKGKDVELRCDPISGHTALYWYRQSLGQGLEFLIYFQGNSAPDKSGLPSDRFSAERTGGSVSTLTIQRTQQEDSAVYLCASSFSGKETQYFGPGTRLLVL.

Note on this clone: The sample has other DNA sequences that encode this CDR3 too. This chain uses TRBV5-1 with TRBJ2-5; a weak D match, TRBD2 (5 bases). The length of the CDR3 is 14 residues. V was pared by 0 bases and J by 1 base, with 7 bases between. Germline-derived CDR1 and CDR2 are SGHRS and YFSETQ. CDR3 loop: CASSLGGSQETQYF. The CDR3 DNA follows: TGCGCCAGCAGCTTGGGAGGGTCCCAAGAGACCCAGTACTTC.

The chain joins TRBV5-1 to TRBJ2-7; 9 nucleotides agree with TRBD1. Per the germline V gene, CDR1 is SGHRS and CDR2 is YFSETQ. The V gene end was trimmed by 6 bases and the J gene end by 4 bases; junction bases not matched to a gene: 8. The CDR3 is 14 amino acids. In DNA form, the CDR3 reads TGCGCCAGCAACACACAGGGGGCTTCGTACGAGCAGTACTTC. Protein: CASNTQGASYEQYF.

The chain carries TRBV27 and TRBJ2-7; 7 bases map to TRBD2. The CDR3 is 15 residues long. V was clipped by 6 bases and J by 0 bases; unmatched bases: 8. Germline assignment: CDR1 MNHEY and CDR2 SMNVEV (reference sequence). CDR3 sequence: CASRDRAGISYEQYF. The DNA of the CDR3 is TGTGCCAGCAGGGACCGAGCGGGGATCTCCTACGAGCAGTACTTC.

This sequence joins TRBV7-3 and TRBJ2-1, with D unresolved. V was trimmed by 2 bases and J by 9 bases, leaving 11 bases between them. CDR3 length equals 13 residues. Germline V lookup: CDR1 SGHTA, CDR2 FQGTGA. The DNA of the CDR3 is TGTGCCAGCAGCTTATCCCCCAGAGGTGAGCAGTTCTTC. Encoded protein: CASSLSPRGEQFF.

J is TRBJ2-2 and V is TRBV24-1; 13 nucleotides agree with TRBD2. The junction had 0 bases not matched to a gene; V was cut back by 0 bases and J by 0 bases. Germline CDR1 KGHDR, CDR2 SFDVKD. CDR3 length: 18 amino acids. CDR3 sequence: CATSDLGLAGANTGELFF. CDR3 DNA sequence: TGTGCCACCAGTGATTTGGGACTAGCGGGGGCGAACACCGGGGAGCTGTTTTTT.